This TCR beta chain appears in the sequencing data of a study of T cells after posttransplantation cyclophosphamide. Findings and limits, study-wide: Recipient CMV seropositivity and CMV reactivation strongly tracked TRB clonality.

There are many counts of this clone. What it recognizes is unknown. Losses at the gene ends were 4 bases for V and 1 base for J; bases not matched to a gene: 2. Germline V CDR1 and CDR2: SNHLY, FYNNEI. The CDR3 runs to 14 residues. Assay: immunoSEQ multiplex PCR; the TCRdb copy retains only in-frame clones and omits some. The record shows 40,000 to 55,000 clones for this sample, with no singletons present. The receptor's source is a man aged 35-49 years in good health, CMV-negative, and a related stem cell transplant donor. Sequencing was carried out using PBMCs. The chain employs TRBV2 and TRBJ2-5, with 8 bases matching TRBD2. The CDR3 bases are TGTGCCAGCAGTGTGACTAGCGCCCAAGAGACCCAGTACTTC. Translation gives CASSVTSAQETQYF.